The 10 T cell receptor beta chains in this list originate from one sample, sequenced in a study of neoadjuvant anti-PD-1 for oral cavity cancer. Time point described: after neoadjuvant nivolumab, at surgical resection. Sequenced by immunoSEQ multiplex PCR; TCRdb stores in-frame clones only, minus some. The sample has more than 11,000 clones, about three quarters seen once; the top ten hold approximately 2.9%. Sample: PBMCs, taken after nivolumab (anti-PD-1) treatment. The receptors derive from a person aged 35-79 years with oral cavity squamous cell carcinoma.

The gene calls are TRBV10-3 and TRBJ2-3; 10 nucleotides line up with TRBD1. Germline-derived CDR1 and CDR2 are ENHRY and SYGVKD. J lost 1 base, V lost 0 bases, and 1 base had no gene match. The CDR3 runs to 16 residues. The CDR3 here is CAISESTGGRTDTQYF. CDR3 DNA: TGTGCCATCAGTGAGTCGACAGGGGGCCGCACAGATACGCAGTATTTT.

This sequence joins TRBV7-9 and TRBJ1-4; the D is unclear. Germline CDR1 SEHNR, CDR2 FQNEAQ (reference sequence). V gave up 7 bases and J gave up 4 bases, with 13 bases separating them. The CDR3 covers 14 residues. The CDR3 sequence is CASTPDGYNEKLFF. CDR3 DNA: TGTGCCAGCACCCCGGACGGATATAATGAAAAACTGTTTTTT.

V usage is TRBV6-1 and J usage is TRBJ2-1; D uncertain. The V end was cut by 5 bases, the J end by 6 bases, with 17 bases between. The V gene's germline CDR1 is MNHNS and CDR2 SASEGT. This CDR3 comprises 15 residues. The CDR3 is CASSLPEVRPNEQFF. Written as DNA, the CDR3 is TGTGCCAGCAGTTTACCAGAAGTCCGACCCAATGAGCAGTTCTTC.

Here the CDR3 reads CASSHEAGFSYNEQFF. The CDR3, as DNA: TGTGCCAGCAGCCATGAGGCGGGGTTCTCCTACAATGAGCAGTTCTTC. The gene calls are TRBV11-1 and TRBJ2-1, with D possibly being TRBD2 (6 bases). The CDR3 is made up of 16 amino acids. V lost 5 bases and J 0 bases, leaving 14 bases between the germline ends. Germline V gives CDR1 SGHAT, CDR2 FQDESV (reference sequence).

This chain uses TRBV6-5 with TRBJ2-1; 8 bases match TRBD2. The V gene's germline CDR1 is MNHEY and CDR2 SVGAGI. The CDR3 covers 15 residues. V lost 6 bases, J lost 0 bases, and 4 bases stayed unmatched. In DNA, the CDR3 is TGTGCCAGCAGAACCGGGACTAGCTCCTACAATGAGCAGTTCTTC. It codes for CASRTGTSSYNEQFF.

This clone has only a few counts. V is TRBV7-6 and J is TRBJ2-7, with TRBD2 matching over 8 bases. The CDR3 runs to 15 residues. The V gene end was trimmed by 1 base and the J gene end by 4 bases; junction bases not matched to a gene: 6. The germline gives CDR1 SGHVS, CDR2 FNYEAQ. In DNA, the CDR3 is TGTGCCAGCAGCTTAGTGGGACTAGGGATTTACGAGCAGTACTTC. Its translation: CASSLVGLGIYEQYF.

Only a few counts were recorded for this clone. V gene TRBV28 combines with J gene TRBJ2-1; D remains ambiguous. Trimming stripped 5 bases from V and 2 bases from J, with 19 bases between. Germline CDR1 is MDHEN and CDR2 is SYDVKM. The CDR3 contains 17 residues. In DNA, the CDR3 is TGTGCCAGCAGTGCTCCCGTGGTGGGATCCCCCTACAATGAGCAGTTCTTC. It translates to CASSAPVVGSPYNEQFF.

This clone was found once. This chain joins TRBV7-9 and TRBJ2-2, with D unresolved. Germline values: CDR1 SEHNR, CDR2 FQNEAQ (reference sequence). The CDR3 has 14 amino acids. The DNA of the CDR3 is TGTACCAATAAACCTTCTGGCGAAACCGGGGAGCTGTTTTTT. As protein: CTNKPSGETGELFF.

The chain joins TRBV2 to TRBJ1-4, with 9 bases identical to TRBD1. The CDR3 runs 18 residues. CDR1 and CDR2 from the germline V gene are SNHLY and FYNNEI. Trimming cost V 2 bases and J 2 bases; bases outside gene matches: 9. The CDR3 sequence is CASSEPEQGAFTNEKLFF. CDR3 DNA: TGTGCCAGCAGTGAACCGGAACAGGGGGCATTTACTAATGAAAAACTGTTTTTT.

The V call is TRBV19, the J call TRBJ2-7, with TRBD1 as a possible D gene (5 bases). Germline V gene lookup returns CDR1 LNHDA and CDR2 SQIVND (reference sequence). The V gene lost 8 bases and the J gene lost 0 bases, with 11 bases spanning the gap. This CDR3 region has 13 residues. The CDR3 loop is CASSWGYSYEQYF. The DNA for the CDR3 is TGTGCCAGTTCTTGGGGCTACTCCTACGAGCAGTACTTC.